This T cell receptor beta chain was found in a study of glioma-infiltrating T cells after dendritic cell vaccination. The CDR3 length is 16 residues. Looked up from germline, CDR1 is WNHNN and CDR2 is SYGVQD (reference sequence). V gave up 0 bases and J gave up 3 bases; unmatched junction bases: 6. The table came from immunoSEQ multiplex PCR; TCRdb's copy has only in-frame clones and leaves some out. The table has about 99,000 clones, around 81% seen once; the top ten hold approximately 12%. The input for sequencing was blood, taken before dendritic cell vaccination. This receptor was identified in a human donor with glioblastoma. The rearrangement links TRBV10-1 to TRBJ2-3; TRBD1 matches 7 bases. In DNA, the CDR3 is TGCGCCAGCAGTGAGTCAGGGACAGTGCCTACAGATACGCAGTATTTT. This translates into CASSESGTVPTDTQYF.